This TCR beta chain is from a study of T cells after yellow fever vaccination. The study's findings and limits: Though it reached lower strength, the secondary response hit its peak faster, day 5 versus 15. Primary-vaccination clones mostly resurfaced post-booster (about 95% CD4, 85% to 90% CD8).

Turning to this clonotype: Its antigen is not known.

This CDR3 is built from 16 residues. V lost 5 bases to trimming and J lost 2 bases, with 17 bases between them. Germline CDR1 SGHTA, CDR2 FQGNSA. TCRdb analysed the 5' RACE reads with MiXCR anew, one entry per CDR3 protein. This sample has 200,000 to 300,000 distinct CDR3 sequences, with approximately 6.7% found just once. The source is a man aged 30-40 years who received the YFV17D yellow fever vaccine. This sample comprised CD4+ T cells sorted from PBMCs, obtained on the day of the yellow fever booster vaccination. The gene calls are TRBV7-2 and TRBJ2-3; D possibly corresponds to TRBD2 (5 bases). The CDR3 nucleotides read TGTGCCAGCAGCCCTAAAAACGTGCGGGCCACAGATACGCAGTATTTT. This sequence encodes CASSPKNVRATDTQYF. Variable domain in full (rest from reference TRBV7-2 and TRBJ2-3): GAGVSQSPSNKVTEKGKDVELRCDPISGHTALYWYRQSLGQGLEFLIYFQGNSAPDKSGLPSDRFSAERTGGSVSTLTIQRTQQEDSAVYLCASSPKNVRATDTQYFGPGTRLTVL.